This T cell receptor beta chain was identified in a study of blood T cells in healthy people across ages. The individuals who served as donors were healthy Caucasians living in Russia, aged about 6 to 100. The study, taken as a whole, reports: A conclusive naive versus antigen-experienced comparison was prevented by the unsorted PBMCs.

The J segment lost 8 bases and the V segment lost 6 bases, leaving 20 bases of the junction unmatched. The length of the CDR3 is 17 residues. The germline V gene has CDR1 MDHEN and CDR2 SYDVKM. Primed by a sample-barcoded 5' primer and a J-beta primer mix, a second PCR proceeded for 7 to 11 cycles. TCRdb itself ran the 5' RACE reads through MiXCR, one entry per CDR3 protein. The top ten clones hold 0.65% to 0.95% of a sample with over a million distinct CDR3 sequences, about 25% of them seen once. This clonotype has more than one count but fewer than ten. Its matching antigen is unknown. These records were also assigned to another study, of T cells of mothers and their children.

This clonotype originated in a girl aged 2-10 years in good health. The rearrangement joins TRBV28 to TRBJ1-2; 8 nucleotides agree with TRBD1. The sequenced sample was blood. The CDR3, as DNA: TGTGCCAGCAGGCGGAGCCGGGACAGGTACAGTTCGGGAGGCTACACCTTC. Translated: CASRRSRDRYSSGGYTF.